This T cell receptor beta chain came from a study of blood T cell repertoires in COVID-19. Overall study: Some COVID-19 samples were acute and others convalescent; all came from the United States, Italy and Spain.

The method was immunoSEQ multiplex PCR; TCRdb's version includes in-frame clones alone and lacks a portion of them. The table records 95,000 to 100,000 clones, approximately 84% of them present only once. Germline V gene data show CDR1 as SGHNT and CDR2 as YENEEA. Trimming cost V 1 base and J 10 bases; bases outside gene matches: 11. This CDR3 region has 16 residues. This clonotype was sampled from a woman older than 75 with acute or convalescent COVID-19. The chain is built from TRBV11-3 and TRBJ2-1, with 9 bases that match TRBD2. Sequenced: peripheral blood. The CDR3 region is CASSLGSGGSVLEQFF. The CDR3 DNA sequence: TGTGCCAGCAGCTTAGGTAGCGGGGGCTCGGTTTTAGAGCAGTTCTTC. The complete variable domain, with remaining parts taken from reference TRBV11-3 and TRBJ2-1, reads EAGVVQSPRYKIIEKKQPVAFWCNPISGHNTLYWYLQNLGQGPELLIRYENEEAVDDSQLPKDRFSAERLKGVDSTLKIQPAELGDSAVYLCASSLGSGGSVLEQFFGPGTRLTVL.